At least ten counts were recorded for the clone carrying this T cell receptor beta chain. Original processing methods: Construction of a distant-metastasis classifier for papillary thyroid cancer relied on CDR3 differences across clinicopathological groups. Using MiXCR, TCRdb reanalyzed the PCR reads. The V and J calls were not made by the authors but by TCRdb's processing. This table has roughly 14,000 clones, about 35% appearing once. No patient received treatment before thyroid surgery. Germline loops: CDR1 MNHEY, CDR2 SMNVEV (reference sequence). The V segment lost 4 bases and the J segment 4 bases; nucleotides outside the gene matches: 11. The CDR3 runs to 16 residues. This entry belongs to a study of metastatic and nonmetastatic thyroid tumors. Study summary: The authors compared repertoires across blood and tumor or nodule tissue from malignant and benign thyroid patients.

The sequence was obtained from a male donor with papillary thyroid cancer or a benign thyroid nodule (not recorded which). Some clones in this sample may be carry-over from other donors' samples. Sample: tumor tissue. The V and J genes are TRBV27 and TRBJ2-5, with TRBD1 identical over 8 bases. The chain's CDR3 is CASSYPGQGDRETQYF. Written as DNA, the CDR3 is TGTGCCAGCAGTTATCCTGGACAGGGTGATCGAGAGACCCAGTACTTC.